Below, 28 T cell receptor beta chains from the same sample are listed, as sequenced in a study of blood T cell repertoires in COVID-19. The protocol was immunoSEQ multiplex PCR, while the TCRdb copy is restricted to in-frame clones and leaves out a portion. Among under 250,000 clones listed, about 87% were seen once. Sequenced input: peripheral blood. Receptors originate from a young woman with COVID-19, enrolled during active disease.

V usage is TRBV6-5 and J usage is TRBJ1-6; no firm D call. Germline V CDR1 and CDR2: MNHEY, SVGAGI. The ends were cut back, 8 bases at V and 9 bases at J, with 11 bases in the middle. The CDR3 is 12 residues long. CDR3 bases: TGTGCCAGCCGCCGAGCCGGTTCACCCCTCCACTTT. Its protein product is CASRRAGSPLHF.

V usage is TRBV19 and J usage is TRBJ1-1; TRBD1 matches 8 bases. V was clipped by 6 bases and J by 6 bases; unmatched bases: 6. The CDR3 runs 13 residues. Germline CDR1 reads LNHDA; CDR2 reads SQIVND (reference sequence). CDR3 sequence: CASRDRVAAEAFF. For the CDR3, the DNA is TGTGCCAGTAGGGACAGGGTGGCGGCTGAAGCTTTCTTT.

The V and J genes are TRBV24-1 and TRBJ2-2; 9 nucleotides match TRBD2. Trimming took 7 bases from V and 4 from J; bases not matched to a gene: 6. Germline V lookup: CDR1 KGHDR, CDR2 SFDVKD. The CDR3 spans 15 residues. Written as DNA, the CDR3 is TGTGCCACCAGGGACTATAGCGGGGGCACCGGGGAGCTGTTTTTT. Residues: CATRDYSGGTGELFF.

The rearrangement joins TRBV19 to TRBJ1-5; 12 bases match TRBD1. Unmatched junction bases numbered 7, after V lost 3 bases and J lost 4 bases. CDR1 and CDR2 (germline): LNHDA, SQIVND (reference sequence). This CDR3 has 17 amino acids. In nucleotides, the CDR3 is TGTGCCAGTAGTATTAGAGGGACAGGGGGCGGGAATCAGCCCCAGCATTTT. Translation: CASSIRGTGGGNQPQHF.

This chain uses TRBV5-1 with TRBJ2-5; 10 bases align to TRBD1. CDR1 SGHRS and CDR2 YFSETQ come from the germline V gene. V was pared by 1 base and J by 5 bases, with 8 bases of the junction left unmatched. The CDR3 totals 16 residues. The CDR3 sequence is CASSLKTGGAGETQYF. The CDR3 DNA reads TGCGCCAGCAGCTTGAAGACAGGGGGCGCCGGGGAGACCCAGTACTTC.

The chain links TRBV19 to TRBJ1-1; 7 nucleotides agree with TRBD1. With 6 bases clipped from V and 4 bases from J, the junction kept 8 bases outside the gene matches. Germline V gives CDR1 LNHDA, CDR2 SQIVND (reference sequence). This CDR3 has 14 amino acids. For the CDR3, the DNA is TGTGCCAGTAGCGTAGGGACAGCCCCCACTGAAGCTTTCTTT. Translation: CASSVGTAPTEAFF. Combining the CDR3 with reference TRBV19 and TRBJ1-1 gives the whole variable domain DGGITQSPKYLFRKEGQNVTLSCEQNLNHDAMYWYRQDPGQGLRLIYYSQIVNDFQKGDIAEGYSVSREKKESFPLTVTSAQKNPTAFYLCASSVGTAPTEAFFGQGTRLTVV.

The chain uses TRBV5-5 and TRBJ2-5; D may be TRBD1 (6 bases). The CDR3 has 17 residues. Germline V gene sequence: CDR1 SGHKS, CDR2 YYEKEE (reference sequence). V gave up 1 base and J gave up 5 bases, with 21 bases separating them. CDR3 in DNA: TGTGCCAGCAGCTTGTCCTGGAGGCAGGGGCGTTCGGAGACCCAGTACTTC. Protein: CASSLSWRQGRSETQYF.

The chain joins TRBV11-2 to TRBJ2-1; 9 nucleotides line up with TRBD2. The CDR3 sequence is 17 residues long. Germline V gene sequence: CDR1 SGHAT, CDR2 FQNNGV. Trimming removed 5 bases from V and 8 bases from J; junction bases left unmatched: 16. The DNA of the CDR3 is TGTGCCAGCAGCCCCACCCTCGGCGGGAGGGCCGACTATGAGCAGTTCTTC. Protein: CASSPTLGGRADYEQFF.

The chain has TRBV7-9 and TRBJ2-1; 12 bases match TRBD2. Germline V gene data show CDR1 as SEHNR and CDR2 as FQNEAQ (reference sequence). J gave up 10 bases and V 5 bases, and 12 bases lay outside the gene matches. The CDR3 extends over 16 amino acids. CDR3 loop: CASSRSGTSGFTEQFF. The CDR3 DNA follows: TGTGCCAGCAGCCGGTCCGGGACTAGCGGGTTCACGGAGCAGTTCTTC. Full variable domain (outside the CDR3, taken from reference TRBV7-9 and TRBJ2-1): DTGVSQNPRHKITKRGQNVTFRCDPISEHNRLYWYRQTLGQGPEFLTYFQNEAQLEKSRLLSDRFSAERPKGSFSTLEIQRTEQGDSAMYLCASSRSGTSGFTEQFFGPGTRLTVL.

CDR3 nucleotide sequence: TGTGCCAGCGGGGCAGGGCGGGGCGGGGAGCTGTTTTTT. Its protein product is CASGAGRGGELFF. The V gene is TRBV2, the J gene TRBJ2-2, with a tentative D call TRBD2 (6 bases). The CDR3 sequence is 13 residues long. Germline CDR1 reads SNHLY; CDR2 reads FYNNEI. With 8 bases removed from V and 7 bases from J, the gap between germline ends came to 14 bases.

V and J are TRBV7-2 and TRBJ2-1, with D tentatively TRBD2 (5 bases). The germline CDR1 and CDR2 sequences are SGHTA and FQGNSA. With 7 bases removed from V and 0 bases from J, the gap between germline ends came to 13 bases. This CDR3 contains 15 residues. CDR3 sequence: CASNLDSSSYNEQFF. CDR3 coding DNA: TGTGCCAGCAACCTGGACTCCAGCTCCTACAATGAGCAGTTCTTC.

Worth noting for this clone: A much larger clone differs from this one at a single base, so this may be a read error. The chain combines TRBV5-1 with TRBJ1-1; 11 nucleotides line up with TRBD1. Trimming took 4 bases from V and 4 from J; bases not matched to a gene: 3. The V gene's germline CDR1 is SGHRS and CDR2 YFSETQ. The CDR3 is 14 amino acids. The CDR3 spells CASSAGTGGTEAFF. Written as DNA, the CDR3 is TGCGCCAGCAGCGCCGGGACAGGGGGCACTGAAGCTTTCTTT. Looking up the rest from reference TRBV5-1 and TRBJ1-1 gives the full variable domain: KAGVTQTPRYLIKTRGQQVTLSCSPISGHRSVSWYQQTPGQGLQFLFEYFSETQRNKGNFPGRFSGRQFSNSRSEMNVSTLELGDSALYLCASSAGTGGTEAFFGQGTRLTVV.

This clone was recorded only once. The J gene is TRBJ1-2, the V gene TRBV7-9; no firm D call. The V and J ends lost 6 bases and 8 bases respectively, with 19 bases between them. The germline V gene encodes CDR1 SEHNR and CDR2 FQNEAQ (reference sequence). CDR3 length: 14 amino acids. The CDR3 reads CASSWAEPRIGYTF. For the CDR3, the DNA is TGTGCCAGCAGTTGGGCCGAACCCAGGATAGGCTACACCTTC.

The chain couples TRBV7-2 to TRBJ2-1; D is undetermined. CDR1 and CDR2 (germline): SGHTA, FQGNSA. This CDR3 has 11 residues. V was cut by 2 bases and J by 10 bases, with 6 bases left in between. The CDR3 sequence is CASSLFQEQFF. In nucleotides, the CDR3 is TGTGCCAGCAGCTTATTTCAAGAGCAGTTCTTC. Full variable domain (outside the CDR3, taken from reference TRBV7-2 and TRBJ2-1): GAGVSQSPSNKVTEKGKDVELRCDPISGHTALYWYRQSLGQGLEFLIYFQGNSAPDKSGLPSDRFSAERTGGSVSTLTIQRTQQEDSAVYLCASSLFQEQFFGPGTRLTVL.

V gene TRBV11-2 combines with J gene TRBJ1-1; TRBD1 agrees at 7 bases. This CDR3 comprises 15 residues. The V and J ends lost 5 bases and 1 base, in that order; junction bases with no gene match: 7. From germline, CDR1 is SGHAT and CDR2 FQNNGV. The CDR3 loop reads CASSTRQGKNTEAFF. DNA for the CDR3: TGTGCCAGCAGCACCCGACAGGGAAAGAACACTGAAGCTTTCTTT.

This rearrangement joins TRBV24-1 to TRBJ2-3; 12 bases align to TRBD2. CDR1 and CDR2 (germline): KGHDR, SFDVKD. V lost 5 bases to trimming and J lost 2 bases; unmatched junction nucleotides: 16. The length of the CDR3 is 20 residues. In DNA, the CDR3 is TGTGCCACCAGTGCCCTCACTAGCGGGGGGACCCTAAGTTACACAGATACGCAGTATTTT. Translated: CATSALTSGGTLSYTDTQYF.

This clone was picked up one time. This sequence joins TRBV10-3 and TRBJ1-3, with TRBD1 matching 7 bases. CDR1 ENHRY and CDR2 SYGVKD come from the germline V gene. The V and J ends lost 4 bases and 0 bases, in that order; junction bases with no gene match: 0. The CDR3 length is 14 residues. The CDR3 spells CAISGDSSGNTIYF. CDR3 in DNA: TGTGCCATCAGTGGGGACAGCTCTGGAAACACCATATATTTT.

This clone was counted between two and nine times. The CDR3 nucleotides are TGTGCCAGCAGCTTAACGGGACAGGGGAATTCACCCCTCCACTTT. This codes for CASSLTGQGNSPLHF. The chain couples TRBV7-9 to TRBJ1-6; 10 nucleotides match TRBD1. J gave up 7 bases and V 2 bases, and 2 bases lay outside the gene matches. From germline, CDR1 is SEHNR and CDR2 FQNEAQ (reference sequence). The CDR3 covers 15 residues.

The genes are TRBV5-1 and TRBJ2-2, with 7 bases lining up with TRBD1. The germline V gene encodes CDR1 SGHRS and CDR2 YFSETQ. The CDR3 covers 17 residues. Trimming cost V 3 bases and J 3 bases; bases outside gene matches: 11. CDR3 residues: CASSWLTGTLDTGELFF. The CDR3 nucleotides read TGCGCCAGCAGCTGGCTGACAGGGACGTTGGACACCGGGGAGCTGTTTTTT.

The chain carries TRBV18 and TRBJ2-7; D call uncertain. V gave up 0 bases and J gave up 2 bases, with 8 bases separating them. Germline V lookup: CDR1 KGHSH, CDR2 LQKENI. The CDR3 runs to 14 residues. CDR3 residues: CASSPPGMPYEQYV. CDR3 nucleotides: TGTGCCAGCTCACCACCGGGCATGCCCTACGAGCAGTACGTC.

The chain recombines TRBV6-5 with TRBJ2-7; the match to TRBD1 covers 12 bases. The CDR3 length is 13 residues. CDR1 and CDR2 from the germline V gene are MNHEY and SVGAGI. As DNA, the CDR3 is TGTACCCAAATGGGACAGGGGGCATACGAGCAGTACTTC. Translated, it gives CTQMGQGAYEQYF.

The chain is built from TRBV27 and TRBJ2-1; TRBD1 matches 7 bases. Germline CDR1 and CDR2: MNHEY and SMNVEV (reference sequence). This CDR3 region has 15 residues. V dropped 2 bases and J dropped 4; count of bases not matched to a gene: 5. CDR3 protein: CASSLERGLYNEQFF. DNA of the CDR3: TGTGCCAGCAGTTTAGAGAGGGGGCTTTACAATGAGCAGTTCTTC.

The V call is TRBV24-1, the J call TRBJ2-3; D is unclear. V dropped 2 bases and J dropped 1 base, with 9 bases sitting between them. The CDR3 is 15 amino acids. CDR1 and CDR2 from the germline V gene are KGHDR and SFDVKD. CDR3 DNA sequence: TGTGCCACCAGTGATTCTAAGATCCGCACAGATACGCAGTATTTT. This sequence encodes CATSDSKIRTDTQYF.

This clone was seen just once. V gene TRBV20-1 combines with J gene TRBJ1-5, with unresolved D. Deletions cut 6 bases from V and 4 bases from J, with 10 bases between. The germline V gene encodes CDR1 DFQATT and CDR2 SNEGSKA (reference sequence). The CDR3 spans 12 residues. CDR3 DNA: TGCAGTGCCAGTCCAGGAAATCAGCCCCAGCATTTT. Amino acid sequence: CSASPGNQPQHF.

This rearrangement joins TRBV4-1 to TRBJ1-1; D is perhaps TRBD1 (5 bases). Germline CDR1 is MGHRA and CDR2 is YSYEKL. V was clipped by 0 bases and J by 8 bases, with 13 bases between them. The CDR3 consists of 14 residues. CDR3 residues: CASSQDRQGREAFF. The DNA of the CDR3 is TGCGCCAGCAGCCAAGATCGGCAGGGCAGAGAAGCTTTCTTT.

The chain couples TRBV7-9 to TRBJ1-2, with a weak D call TRBD1 (5 bases). Germline V gene data show CDR1 as SEHNR and CDR2 as FQNEAQ (reference sequence). The CDR3 has 15 amino acids. V was pared by 5 bases and J by 3 bases, with 16 bases between. The CDR3 DNA reads as TGTGCCAGCAGCGCCCCAAGGGGCAAGGACTATGGCTACACCTTC. This translates into CASSAPRGKDYGYTF.

Worth noting for this clone: One junction end does not reproduce the germline sequence, and a read error may be involved. The rearrangement links TRBV11-3 to TRBJ1-3; D remains ambiguous. The CDR3 extends over 14 amino acids. CDR1 and CDR2 from the germline V gene are SGHNT and YENEEA. Here the CDR3 DNA reads TGTGCCAGCAGCTTAGAAACGGCAGGAATCACCATATATTTT. Its protein product is CASSLETAGITIYF.

The chain employs TRBV4-3 and TRBJ2-7, with D possibly being TRBD1 (5 bases). The CDR3 runs to 14 residues. Trimming removed 0 bases at V and 3 bases at J, with 9 bases between. Germline CDR1 reads LGHNA; CDR2 reads YSLEER. The CDR3 protein is CASSQESGNYEQYF. Here the CDR3 DNA reads TGCGCCAGCAGCCAAGAATCAGGGAACTACGAGCAGTACTTC.